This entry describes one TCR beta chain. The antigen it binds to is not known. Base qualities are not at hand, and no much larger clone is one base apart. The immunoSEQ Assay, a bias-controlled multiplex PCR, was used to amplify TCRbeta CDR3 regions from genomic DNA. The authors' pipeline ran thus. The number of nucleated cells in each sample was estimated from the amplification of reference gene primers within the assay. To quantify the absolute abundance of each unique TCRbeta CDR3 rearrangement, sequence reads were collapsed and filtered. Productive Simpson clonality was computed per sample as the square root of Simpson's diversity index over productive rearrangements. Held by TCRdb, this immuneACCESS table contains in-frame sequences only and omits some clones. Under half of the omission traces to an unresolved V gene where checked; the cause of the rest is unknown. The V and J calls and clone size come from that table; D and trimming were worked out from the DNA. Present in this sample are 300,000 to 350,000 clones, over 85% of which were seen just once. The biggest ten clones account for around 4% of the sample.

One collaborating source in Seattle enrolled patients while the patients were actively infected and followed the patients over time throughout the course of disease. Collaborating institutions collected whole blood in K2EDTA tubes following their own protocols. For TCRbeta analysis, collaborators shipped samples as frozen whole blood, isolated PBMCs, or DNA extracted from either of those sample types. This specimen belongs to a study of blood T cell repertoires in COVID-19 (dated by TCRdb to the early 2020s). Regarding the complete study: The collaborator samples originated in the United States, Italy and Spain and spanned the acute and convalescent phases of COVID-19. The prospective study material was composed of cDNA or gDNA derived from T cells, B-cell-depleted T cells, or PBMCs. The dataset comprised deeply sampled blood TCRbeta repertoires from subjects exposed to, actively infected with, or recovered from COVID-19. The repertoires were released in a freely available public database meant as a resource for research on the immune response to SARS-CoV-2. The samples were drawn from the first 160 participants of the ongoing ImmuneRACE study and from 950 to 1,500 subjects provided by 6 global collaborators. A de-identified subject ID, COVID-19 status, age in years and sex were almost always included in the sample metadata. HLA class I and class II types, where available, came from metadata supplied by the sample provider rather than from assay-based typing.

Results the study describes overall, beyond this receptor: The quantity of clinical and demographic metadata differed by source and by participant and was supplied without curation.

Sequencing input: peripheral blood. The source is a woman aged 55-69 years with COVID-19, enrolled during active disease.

The bases read TGTGCCAGCAGCTCCTTAGGGGCCAACACCGGGGAGCTGTTTTTT. This yields the protein CASSSLGANTGELFF. The chain links TRBV7-2 with TRBJ2-2; TRBD1 is possibly the D segment (5 matching bases). Via the germline V gene, CDR1 is SGHTA and CDR2 FQGNSA. Including cysteine and phenylalanine, the CDR3 has 15 amino acids. The kept DNA is CDR3 alone, 45 bases in frame from the first base. V is reduced by 4 bases and J by 2 bases, leaving a spacing of 11 bases between them. Outside the CDR3, residues come from the reference TRBV7-2 and TRBJ2-2 proteins, so the full variable domain is: GAGVSQSPSNKVTEKGKDVELRCDPISGHTALYWYRQSLGQGLEFLIYFQGNSAPDKSGLPSDRFSAERTGGSVSTLTIQRTQQEDSAVYLCASSSLGANTGELFFGEGSRLTVL.